One T cell receptor (beta chain) is described in this entry. Its target is unknown. One entry per CDR3 protein results from TCRdb running MiXCR on the 5' RACE reads. In the table there are some 760,000 distinct CDR3 sequences, around a sixth of which are singletons. These data belong to a study of identical twins. Notes on the study in general: Models underestimated TCR alpha sharing (out-of-frame) in monozygotic twins. The study found excess low generation probability among twin-shared out-of-frame alpha sequences.

Germline-derived CDR1 and CDR2 are SGHVS and FNYEAQ. The CDR3 has 16 amino acids. Losses at the gene ends were 1 base for V and 3 bases for J; bases not matched to a gene: 5. In addition, the sample was reused for a study of T cells expressing NK-cell markers. That work adds: Alpha-beta TCR T cells were the sole sorting target in several experiments, owing to an anti-gamma-delta TCR antibody. In four donors, dominant clonotypes made up about 25-60.1% of CD3+CD56-NKG2C+ cells.

Specimen: PBMCs. The TCR comes from a woman between 18 and 30 years old in good health. The chain has TRBV7-6 and TRBJ2-2, with 7 bases fitting TRBD2. CDR3 nucleotide sequence: TGTGCCAGCAGCTTAGTAACGGGAGGATACACCGGGGAGCTGTTTTTT. Its translation is CASSLVTGGYTGELFF.